Listed below are T cell receptor beta chains from one sample, sequenced in a study of regulatory dendritic cells for organ transplantation. The protocol was immunoSEQ multiplex PCR, while the TCRdb copy is restricted to in-frame clones and leaves out a portion. Here the sample spans approximately 19,000 clones, about 79% being singletons. Input material: memory CD4+ T cells from blood. Every receptor here comes from a human donor in good health. Each CDR3 is given with its conserved first and last residue. A D gene is named only where the DNA matches it firmly. Expanded clones are given a class, and other clones once, few, many or no size at all.

clone_size	v_call	d_call	j_call	cdr3_aa	cdr3_nt
-	TRBV5-1	-	TRBJ1-6	CASSLEGDSPLHF	TGCGCCAGCAGCTTGGAGGGGGATTCACCCCTCCACTTT
-	TRBV6-1	TRBD2	TRBJ2-5	CASTLRAGTQETQYF	TGTGCCAGCACCCTCCGAGCGGGAACCCAAGAGACCCAGTACTTC
few	TRBV5-6	-	TRBJ2-3	CASSPYGLRITDTQYF	TGTGCCAGCAGCCCCTACGGTTTGCGGATCACAGATACGCAGTATTTT
few	TRBV5-5	-	TRBJ1-5	CASSWGRGGADQPQHF	TGTGCCAGCAGCTGGGGTAGGGGCGGGGCGGATCAGCCCCAGCATTTT
-	TRBV4-1	-	TRBJ1-1	CASSQRTVGGNTEAFF	TGCGCCAGCAGTCAAAGAACGGTCGGTGGGAACACTGAAGCTTTCTTT
-	TRBV2	TRBD1	TRBJ1-6	CASRTGTGDGSPLHF	TGTGCCAGCAGAACCGGGACAGGGGATGGTTCACCCCTCCACTTT
-	TRBV6-1	TRBD2	TRBJ2-7	CASRVTSGVSYEQYF	TGTGCCAGCAGAGTCACTAGCGGGGTCTCCTACGAGCAGTACTTC
-	TRBV11-3	-	TRBJ2-3	CASSLHSNTDTQYF	TGTGCCAGCAGCTTACACAGCAACACAGATACGCAGTATTTT
few	TRBV5-1	TRBD2	TRBJ2-1	CASSLAVAGEQFF	TGCGCCAGCAGCTTAGCGGTAGCGGGGGAGCAGTTCTTC
few	TRBV29-1	-	TRBJ1-1	CSVERRGNTEAFF	TGCAGCGTTGAACGCAGGGGTAACACTGAAGCTTTCTTT
once	TRBV7-2	TRBD1	TRBJ2-2	CASSPETGLYGELFF	TGTGCCAGCAGCCCCGAGACAGGGCTGTACGGGGAGCTGTTTTTT
-	TRBV7-2	TRBD2	TRBJ2-2	CASTRSGAGGTGELFF	TGTGCCAGCACCCGAAGCGGGGCGGGAGGGACCGGGGAGCTGTTTTTT
-	TRBV2	-	TRBJ2-5	CASSYQETQYF	TGTGCCAGCAGTTATCAAGAGACCCAGTACTTC
-	TRBV19	TRBD2	TRBJ2-4	CASTLSGDSKNIQYF	TGTGCCAGTACCCTTAGCGGGGACTCGAAAAACATTCAGTACTTC
-	TRBV19	-	TRBJ2-3	CASRKRGGEDTQYF	TGTGCCAGTAGAAAGAGAGGGGGGGAAGATACGCAGTATTTT
-	TRBV9	-	TRBJ1-3	CASSVDSFSGNTIYF	TGTGCCAGCAGCGTAGACAGTTTCTCTGGAAACACCATATATTTT
-	TRBV19	TRBD1	TRBJ1-4	CASSIRQGATNEKLFF	TGTGCCAGTAGTATCCGACAGGGGGCAACTAATGAAAAACTGTTTTTT
-	TRBV19	TRBD2	TRBJ2-3	CASSTIAGPGDTQYF	TGTGCCAGTAGTACCATAGCGGGGCCAGGAGATACGCAGTATTTT
-	TRBV5-4	TRBD1	TRBJ2-3	CASSITGDSDTQYF	TGTGCCAGCAGCATAACAGGGGATTCAGATACGCAGTATTTT
few	TRBV2	-	TRBJ2-7	CASSDGQVPMKQYF	TGTGCCAGCAGTGACGGACAAGTGCCAATGAAGCAGTACTTC
-	TRBV2	-	TRBJ1-1	CASSGGLTEAFF	TGTGCCAGCAGTGGAGGGTTGACTGAAGCTTTCTTT
-	TRBV27	TRBD1	TRBJ2-6	CASRQGAGANVLTF	TGTGCCAGCAGGCAGGGGGCCGGGGCCAACGTCCTGACTTTC
-	TRBV6-5	-	TRBJ2-7	CAVTSPGTTNEQYF	TGTGCCGTCACGTCCCCCGGGACAACGAACGAGCAGTACTTC
few	TRBV10-3	TRBD1	TRBJ1-1	CAIFSPGGAGTEAFF	TGTGCCATCTTTAGCCCAGGGGGCGCGGGTACTGAAGCTTTCTTT
-	TRBV6-1	TRBD2	TRBJ2-5	CASSSLASYQETQYF	TGTGCCAGCAGTTCACTAGCGTCATATCAAGAGACCCAGTACTTC
-	TRBV4-3	-	TRBJ2-1	CASSQDWSEQFF	TGCGCCAGCAGCCAAGATTGGAGTGAGCAGTTCTTC
few	TRBV7-3	-	TRBJ1-2	CASSPALGEGGYTF	TGTGCCAGCAGCCCCGCCCTCGGGGAAGGAGGCTACACCTTC
-	TRBV10-2	-	TRBJ1-2	CASSEGYSGRPGYTF	TGCGCCAGCAGTGAAGGGTATTCGGGGAGACCGGGCTACACCTTC
-	TRBV9	TRBD1	TRBJ1-5	CASSLGQGRNQPQHF	TGTGCCAGCAGCCTAGGACAGGGGAGAAATCAGCCCCAGCATTTT